This record concerns one T cell receptor beta chain sequence. This entry belongs to a study of blood T cell repertoires in COVID-19. Sequenced by immunoSEQ multiplex PCR; TCRdb stores in-frame clones only, minus some. The sample includes 220,000 or so clones, around 80% of them seen just once. V trimming: 6 bases; J trimming: 6 bases; junction bases outside the gene matches: 8. The CDR3 runs 14 residues. Germline V gene sequence: CDR1 KGHSH, CDR2 LQKENI. This receptor was obtained from a woman between 65 and 79 years old with acute or convalescent COVID-19. The sample comprised peripheral blood. The chain has TRBV18 and TRBJ2-3; 8 bases are a match to TRBD1. The CDR3 reads CASSRQGAGDTQYF. The CDR3 DNA follows: TGTGCCAGCTCTCGCCAGGGGGCAGGGGATACGCAGTATTTT.